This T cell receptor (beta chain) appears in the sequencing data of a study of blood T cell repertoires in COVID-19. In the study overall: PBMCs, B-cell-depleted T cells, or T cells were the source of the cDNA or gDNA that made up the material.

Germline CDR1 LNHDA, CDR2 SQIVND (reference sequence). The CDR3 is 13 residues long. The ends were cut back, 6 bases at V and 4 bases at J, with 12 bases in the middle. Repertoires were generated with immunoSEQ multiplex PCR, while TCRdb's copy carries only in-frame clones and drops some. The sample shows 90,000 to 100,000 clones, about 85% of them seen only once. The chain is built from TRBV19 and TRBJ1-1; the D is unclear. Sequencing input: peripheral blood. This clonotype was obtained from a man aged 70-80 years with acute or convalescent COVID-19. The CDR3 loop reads CASSSNRGTEAFF. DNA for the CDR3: TGTGCCAGTAGCTCGAACCGGGGCACTGAAGCTTTCTTT. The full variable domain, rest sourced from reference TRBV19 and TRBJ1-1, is DGGITQSPKYLFRKEGQNVTLSCEQNLNHDAMYWYRQDPGQGLRLIYYSQIVNDFQKGDIAEGYSVSREKKESFPLTVTSAQKNPTAFYLCASSSNRGTEAFFGQGTRLTVV.